The next 29 T cell receptor beta chains were all read from a single sample in a study of blood T cell repertoires in COVID-19 (dated by TCRdb to 2018 to 2020). Library creation used the immunoSEQ multiplex PCR assay. This is the immuneACCESS table as TCRdb keeps it, with only in-frame sequences that have V and J called. A part of the clones is gone; compared with another copy, unresolved V genes explain less than half, and the rest is unexplained. The table for this sample lists approximately 350,000 clones; 75% to 90% of them were counted only once. Approximately 4.7% of the sample comes from the top ten. Input material: PBMCs or T cells enriched from blood (not recorded which). The receptors derive from a woman aged 45-65 years who had recovered from COVID-19.

This clone appeared once. V and J are TRBV3-1 (or the pseudogene TRBV3-2) and TRBJ1-1; 9 bases are a match to TRBD1. V lost 4 bases, J lost 1 base, and 10 bases stayed unmatched. CDR3 size: 17 residues. Per the germline V gene, CDR1 is LGHDT and CDR2 is YNNKEL (reference sequence). The CDR3, as DNA: TGTGCCAGCAGCCGCTCCGACAGGGGGGGAGGGAACACTGAAGCTTTCTTT. Translating gives CASSRSDRGGGNTEAFF.

The genes are TRBV6-2 or TRBV6-3 and TRBJ1-1; 10 positions match TRBD1. V dropped 6 bases and J dropped 9; count of bases not matched to a gene: 7. There are 13 residues in the CDR3. The germline CDR1 and CDR2 sequences are MNHEY and SVGEGT. DNA for the CDR3: TGTGCCAGCAGCGGACAGGGGGGGAGAAAAGCTTTCTTT. Its protein is CASSGQGGRKAFF.

The sample holds one count of this clone. CDR3 loop: CASSPRAGAGPKNIQYF. The CDR3 DNA follows: TGTGCCAGCTCACCACGCGCTGGAGCGGGGCCTAAAAACATTCAGTACTTC. This chain uses TRBV18 with TRBJ2-4, with TRBD2 matching 7 bases. The CDR3 spans 17 residues. J was trimmed by 4 bases and V by 1 base; bases with no gene match: 10. Germline lookup yields CDR1 KGHSH and CDR2 LQKENI.

The genes are TRBV6-5 and TRBJ2-7, with TRBD2 identical over 7 bases. The CDR3 contains 15 residues. CDR1 MNHEY and CDR2 SVGAGI come from the germline V gene. V trimming: 2 bases; J trimming: 3 bases; junction bases outside the gene matches: 7. DNA for the CDR3: TGTGCCAGCAGTTACGCGAGCGGGGCGAGCTACGAGCAGTACTTC. It is translated as CASSYASGASYEQYF.

V gene TRBV7-8 combines with J gene TRBJ2-1, with 7 bases fitting TRBD1. This CDR3 is 17 amino acids long. Trimming cost V 5 bases and J 6 bases; bases outside gene matches: 16. Germline V gives CDR1 SGHVS, CDR2 FQNEAQ. The DNA of the CDR3 is TGTGCCAGCAGCCCGCGAGGTTGGGCAGGGGGTTTCAATGAGCAGTTCTTC. Translated, it gives CASSPRGWAGGFNEQFF. Full variable domain (rest looked up from reference TRBV7-8 and TRBJ2-1): GAGVSQSPRYKVAKRGQDVALRCDPISGHVSLFWYQQALGQGPEFLTYFQNEAQLDKSGLPSDRFFAERPEGSVSTLKIQRTQQEDSAVYLCASSPRGWAGGFNEQFFGPGTRLTVL.

V usage is TRBV7-9 and J usage is TRBJ1-2, with a tentative D call TRBD1 (5 bases). V was trimmed by 2 bases and J by 8 bases, leaving 18 bases between them. Germline lookup yields CDR1 SEHNR and CDR2 FQNEAQ (reference sequence). The CDR3 is 15 amino acids. The CDR3 DNA sequence: TGTGCCAGCAGCTTATACAGACAGTCTCTAGGGGGCTACACCTTC. It encodes CASSLYRQSLGGYTF.

The rearrangement joins TRBV3-1 (or the pseudogene TRBV3-2) to TRBJ2-2; 12 nucleotides align to TRBD2. Trimming cost V 2 bases and J 2 bases; bases outside gene matches: 9. This CDR3 region has 19 residues. CDR1 LGHDT and CDR2 YNNKEL come from the germline V gene (reference sequence). CDR3 DNA: TGTGCCAGCAGCCAAACCCTAGCGGGAGGGCCGTCCAACACCGGGGAGCTGTTTTTT. Its translation is CASSQTLAGGPSNTGELFF.

The J gene is TRBJ2-4, the V gene TRBV21-1; TRBD2 is taken as the D call from the table, unchecked against the DNA. TRBV21-1 is labeled a pseudogene. CDR3 length equals 18 residues. CDR3 in amino acids: CASSNILAGCLAKNIQYF. The CDR3 DNA follows: TGTGCCAGCAGCAACATCCTAGCGGGATGCTTAGCCAAAAACATTCAGTACTTC.

The chain couples TRBV2 to TRBJ2-7; the match to TRBD1 covers 10 bases. The V gene's germline CDR1 is SNHLY and CDR2 FYNNEI. The CDR3 has 14 residues. V was clipped by 6 bases and J by 1 base; unmatched bases: 3. The CDR3 DNA is TGTGCCAGCAGGGGGGGACAGGGGTCCTACGAGCAGTACTTC. Protein product: CASRGGQGSYEQYF.

Concerning this clone: Distinct nucleotide sequences in the sample also encode this CDR3. The J gene is TRBJ1-1, the V gene TRBV5-1; D is perhaps TRBD1 (5 bases). This CDR3 has 14 residues. Germline CDR1 SGHRS, CDR2 YFSETQ. Trimming removed 0 bases from V and 4 bases from J, with 10 bases in between. DNA for the CDR3: TGCGCCAGCAGCTTGGTTTCAGGGCCCACTGAAGCTTTCTTT. It yields the protein CASSLVSGPTEAFF.

This chain uses TRBV10-3 with TRBJ1-2; tentatively, D is TRBD1 (5 bases). V was cut by 3 bases and J by 2 bases, with 10 bases left in between. The CDR3 totals 14 residues. Germline V gives CDR1 ENHRY, CDR2 SYGVKD. The CDR3 coding sequence is TGTGCCATCAGTGATTCACAGGAGAACTATGGCTACACCTTC. The encoded protein is CAISDSQENYGYTF.

This clone appeared a few times. V is TRBV18 and J is TRBJ2-6, with TRBD1 identical over 7 bases. The CDR3 is 20 amino acids. Trimming removed 0 bases from V and 0 bases from J; junction bases left unmatched: 11. CDR1 and CDR2 from the germline V gene are KGHSH and LQKENI. CDR3 protein: CASSPPRGPQLNSGANVLTF. Here the CDR3 DNA reads TGTGCCAGCTCACCACCAAGGGGGCCACAACTAAACTCTGGGGCCAACGTCCTGACTTTC. Full variable domain (missing parts from reference TRBV18 and TRBJ2-6): NAGVMQNPRHLVRRRGQEARLRCSPMKGHSHVYWYRQLPEEGLKFMVYLQKENIIDESGMPKERFSAEFPKEGPSILRIQQVVRGDSAAYFCASSPPRGPQLNSGANVLTFGAGSRLTVL.

This chain uses TRBV19 with TRBJ2-7; D may be TRBD1 (6 bases). The CDR3 is made up of 13 amino acids. Trimming cost V 4 bases and J 7 bases, with 14 bases left between them. Germline CDR1 and CDR2: LNHDA and SQIVND (reference sequence). CDR3 sequence: CASSSQGIGEQYF. The CDR3, as DNA: TGTGCCAGTAGTAGCCAGGGGATAGGGGAGCAGTACTTC.

This clone was observed a few times. The genes are TRBV7-3 and TRBJ2-1, with unresolved D. The V and J ends lost 5 bases and 3 bases respectively, with 11 bases between them. Germline-derived CDR1 and CDR2 are SGHTA and FQGTGA. This CDR3 region has 14 residues. The CDR3 nucleotides are TGTGCCAGCAGCCTCCAGGCGAGCTACAATGAGCAGTTCTTC. Protein sequence: CASSLQASYNEQFF.

This clone was seen more than once but under ten times. The J gene is TRBJ1-1, the V gene TRBV29-1; no reliable D call. This CDR3 has 13 amino acids. V gave up 3 bases and J gave up 1 base, with 9 bases separating them. Germline CDR1 reads SQVTM; CDR2 reads ANQGSEA. CDR3 sequence: CSVENYPNTEAFF. CDR3 bases: TGCAGCGTTGAGAACTATCCGAACACTGAAGCTTTCTTT.

V and J are TRBV30 and TRBJ2-1; 9 nucleotides match TRBD1. The CDR3 extends over 14 amino acids. CDR1 is GTSNPN and CDR2 is SVGIG in the germline V gene (reference sequence). V dropped 4 bases and J dropped 4; count of bases not matched to a gene: 5. The CDR3 spells CAWTTGQGYNEQFF. The CDR3 region has the DNA TGTGCCTGGACAACGGGACAGGGATACAATGAGCAGTTCTTC.

The V and J genes are TRBV10-3 and TRBJ1-1, with 7 bases identical to TRBD1. This CDR3 has 15 residues. V shed 10 bases, J shed 0 bases, and the junction held 11 bases outside the gene matches. Germline-derived CDR1 and CDR2 are ENHRY and SYGVKD. This CDR3 is CASRRGQDLNTEAFF. CDR3 sequence (DNA): TGTGCCAGCCGCAGAGGACAGGATCTGAACACTGAAGCTTTCTTT.

The chain uses TRBV4-2 and TRBJ2-3; D not resolved. Germline values: CDR1 LGHNA, CDR2 YNFKEQ. There are 15 residues in the CDR3. V dropped 0 bases and J dropped 0 bases, with 7 bases sitting between them. Here the CDR3 DNA reads TGTGCCAGCAGCCAAGATCCGACTAGCACAGATACGCAGTATTTT. Protein product: CASSQDPTSTDTQYF.

This clone has just a few counts. The rearrangement joins TRBV15 to TRBJ1-1; TRBD1 is a possible D gene (6 bases). Between the trimmed V and J ends, which lost 7 bases and 3 bases, there was a span of 18 bases. Germline V CDR1 and CDR2: LNHNV, YYDKDF (reference sequence). The CDR3 loop spans 15 amino acids. This chain's CDR3 is CATTTRDKGDTEAFF. The CDR3 DNA sequence: TGTGCCACCACCACTCGGGACAAAGGGGACACTGAAGCTTTCTTT.

This chain connects TRBV7-3 to TRBJ2-1; D possibly corresponds to TRBD1 (6 bases). Germline V CDR1 and CDR2: SGHTA, FQGTGA. CDR3 length: 13 amino acids. The V gene lost 0 bases and the J gene lost 6 bases, with 6 bases spanning the gap. The CDR3 loop reads CASSLTGGNEQFF. In nucleotides, the CDR3 is TGTGCCAGCAGCTTAACAGGGGGCAATGAGCAGTTCTTC. The complete variable domain, with remaining parts taken from reference TRBV7-3 and TRBJ2-1, reads GAGVSQTPSNKVTEKGKYVELRCDPISGHTALYWYRQSLGQGPEFLIYFQGTGAADDSGLPNDRFFAVRPEGSVSTLKIQRTERGDSAVYLCASSLTGGNEQFFGPGTRLTVL.

The rearrangement uses TRBV5-1 and TRBJ2-1, with 9 positions matching TRBD1. CDR3 length: 15 amino acids. Germline CDR1 is SGHRS and CDR2 is YFSETQ. The V gene end was trimmed by 4 bases and the J gene end by 3 bases; junction bases not matched to a gene: 5. The CDR3 here is CASSPDRGLYNEQFF. The CDR3 nucleotides read TGCGCCAGCAGCCCGGACAGGGGACTCTACAATGAGCAGTTCTTC.

The rearrangement joins TRBV10-1 to TRBJ1-4; D is unclear. The CDR3 runs 9 residues. V was pared by 9 bases and J by 12 bases, with 8 bases between. Germline CDR1 reads WNHNN; CDR2 reads SYGVQD (reference sequence). The CDR3 region is CASRVQLFF. The DNA for the CDR3 is TGCGCCAGTCGAGTGCAACTGTTTTTT.

The chain combines TRBV6-5 with TRBJ2-1; D possibly corresponds to TRBD2 (5 bases). Germline CDR1 is MNHEY and CDR2 is SVGAGI. The V and J ends lost 0 bases and 6 bases respectively, with 15 bases between them. This CDR3 comprises 16 residues. CDR3 region: CASSYSWTSGSNEQFF. CDR3 bases: TGTGCCAGCAGTTACTCTTGGACCAGCGGCAGCAATGAGCAGTTCTTC.

The V call is TRBV5-1, the J call TRBJ1-1; D is possibly TRBD1 (5 bases). CDR3 length equals 14 residues. The V and J ends lost 0 bases and 4 bases respectively, with 10 bases between them. Looked up from germline, CDR1 is SGHRS and CDR2 is YFSETQ. The DNA of the CDR3 is TGCGCCAGCAGCTTGGACGGGGGAGGCACTGAAGCTTTCTTT. The encoded protein is CASSLDGGGTEAFF.

This chain uses TRBV6-2 or TRBV6-3 with TRBJ2-7, with D hard to call. The CDR3 is made up of 12 amino acids. V was pared by 4 bases and J by 2 bases, with 6 bases between. The germline V gene encodes CDR1 MNHEY and CDR2 SVGEGT. The CDR3, as DNA: TGTGCCAGCAGTTTCGCGCCCTACGAGCAGTACTTC. Translating gives CASSFAPYEQYF.

The chain has TRBV6-5 and TRBJ1-3, with 10 bases that match TRBD1. Germline values: CDR1 MNHEY, CDR2 SVGAGI. The CDR3 spans 13 residues. V was clipped by 8 bases and J by 5 bases; unmatched bases: 3. The CDR3 DNA reads as TGTGCCAGCGGACAGGGGGGAAGAAACACCATATATTTT. Protein: CASGQGGRNTIYF.

V and J are TRBV6-1 and TRBJ1-1; D is ambiguous. The germline gives CDR1 MNHNS, CDR2 SASEGT. This CDR3 spans 16 amino acids. The V and J ends lost 4 bases and 0 bases respectively, with 15 bases between them. CDR3 nucleotides: TGTGCCAGCAGTGCTTTGGCAGGAATTTTGAACACTGAAGCTTTCTTT. Translation gives CASSALAGILNTEAFF.

This clone was observed a single time. The chain has TRBV5-1 and TRBJ1-2; 10 nucleotides match TRBD1. V lost 4 bases and J lost 8; bases outside the gene matches: 5. The germline V gene encodes CDR1 SGHRS and CDR2 YFSETQ. This CDR3 has 13 amino acids. This chain's CDR3 is CASSRDRGSGYTF. CDR3 DNA: TGCGCCAGCAGCCGGGACAGGGGCTCGGGCTACACCTTC. Filled out from reference TRBV5-1 and TRBJ1-2, the complete variable domain reads KAGVTQTPRYLIKTRGQQVTLSCSPISGHRSVSWYQQTPGQGLQFLFEYFSETQRNKGNFPGRFSGRQFSNSRSEMNVSTLELGDSALYLCASSRDRGSGYTFGSGTRLTVV.

The CDR3 nucleotides read TGTGCCAGCAGCTTGCTCTCCCAGTACACCGGGGAGCTGTTTTTT. Translated, it gives CASSLLSQYTGELFF. V and J are TRBV5-5 and TRBJ2-2; D is unresolved. The CDR3 length is 15 residues. V lost 1 base to trimming and J lost 3 bases, with 10 bases between them. Germline CDR1 SGHKS, CDR2 YYEKEE (reference sequence).